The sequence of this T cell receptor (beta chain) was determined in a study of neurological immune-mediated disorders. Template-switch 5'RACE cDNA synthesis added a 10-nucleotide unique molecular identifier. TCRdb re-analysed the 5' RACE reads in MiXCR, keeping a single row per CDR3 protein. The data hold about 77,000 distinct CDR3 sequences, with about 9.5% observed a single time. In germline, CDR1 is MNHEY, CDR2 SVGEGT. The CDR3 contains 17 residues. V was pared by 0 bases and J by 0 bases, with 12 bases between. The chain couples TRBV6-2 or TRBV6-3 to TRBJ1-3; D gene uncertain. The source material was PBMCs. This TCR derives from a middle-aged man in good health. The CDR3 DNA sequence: TGTGCCAGCAGTTACTCGAACTGGGCAGCCTCTGGAAACACCATATATTTT. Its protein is CASSYSNWAASGNTIYF.